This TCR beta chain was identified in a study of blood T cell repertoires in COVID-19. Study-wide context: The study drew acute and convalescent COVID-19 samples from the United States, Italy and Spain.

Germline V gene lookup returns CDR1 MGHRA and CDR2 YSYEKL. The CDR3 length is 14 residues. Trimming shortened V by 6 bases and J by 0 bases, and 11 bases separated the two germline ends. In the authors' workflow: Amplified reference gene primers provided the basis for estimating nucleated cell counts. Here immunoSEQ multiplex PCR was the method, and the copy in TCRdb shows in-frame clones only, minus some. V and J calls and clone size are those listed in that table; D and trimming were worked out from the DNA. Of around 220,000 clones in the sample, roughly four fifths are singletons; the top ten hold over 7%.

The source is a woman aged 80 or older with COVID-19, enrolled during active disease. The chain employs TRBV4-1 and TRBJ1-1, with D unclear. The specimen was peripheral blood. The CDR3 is CASSKAGMNTEAFF. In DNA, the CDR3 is TGCGCCAGCAGTAAGGCAGGCATGAACACTGAAGCTTTCTTT.